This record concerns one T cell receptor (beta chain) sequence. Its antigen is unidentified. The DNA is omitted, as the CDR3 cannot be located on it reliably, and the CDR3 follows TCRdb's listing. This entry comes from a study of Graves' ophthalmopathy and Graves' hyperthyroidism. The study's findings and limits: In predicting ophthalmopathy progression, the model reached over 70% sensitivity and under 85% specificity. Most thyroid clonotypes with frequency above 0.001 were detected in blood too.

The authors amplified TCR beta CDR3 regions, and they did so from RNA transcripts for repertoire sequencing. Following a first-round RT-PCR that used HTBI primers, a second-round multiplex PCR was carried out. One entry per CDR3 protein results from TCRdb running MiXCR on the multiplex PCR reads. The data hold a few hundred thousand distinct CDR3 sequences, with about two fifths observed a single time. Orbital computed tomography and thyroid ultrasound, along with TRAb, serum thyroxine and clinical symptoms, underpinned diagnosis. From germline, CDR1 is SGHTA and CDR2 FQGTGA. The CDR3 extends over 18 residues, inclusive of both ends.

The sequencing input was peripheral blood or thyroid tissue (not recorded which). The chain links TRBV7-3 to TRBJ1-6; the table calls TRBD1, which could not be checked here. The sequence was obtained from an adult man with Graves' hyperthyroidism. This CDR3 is CASSFGPGDETYNSPLHF.